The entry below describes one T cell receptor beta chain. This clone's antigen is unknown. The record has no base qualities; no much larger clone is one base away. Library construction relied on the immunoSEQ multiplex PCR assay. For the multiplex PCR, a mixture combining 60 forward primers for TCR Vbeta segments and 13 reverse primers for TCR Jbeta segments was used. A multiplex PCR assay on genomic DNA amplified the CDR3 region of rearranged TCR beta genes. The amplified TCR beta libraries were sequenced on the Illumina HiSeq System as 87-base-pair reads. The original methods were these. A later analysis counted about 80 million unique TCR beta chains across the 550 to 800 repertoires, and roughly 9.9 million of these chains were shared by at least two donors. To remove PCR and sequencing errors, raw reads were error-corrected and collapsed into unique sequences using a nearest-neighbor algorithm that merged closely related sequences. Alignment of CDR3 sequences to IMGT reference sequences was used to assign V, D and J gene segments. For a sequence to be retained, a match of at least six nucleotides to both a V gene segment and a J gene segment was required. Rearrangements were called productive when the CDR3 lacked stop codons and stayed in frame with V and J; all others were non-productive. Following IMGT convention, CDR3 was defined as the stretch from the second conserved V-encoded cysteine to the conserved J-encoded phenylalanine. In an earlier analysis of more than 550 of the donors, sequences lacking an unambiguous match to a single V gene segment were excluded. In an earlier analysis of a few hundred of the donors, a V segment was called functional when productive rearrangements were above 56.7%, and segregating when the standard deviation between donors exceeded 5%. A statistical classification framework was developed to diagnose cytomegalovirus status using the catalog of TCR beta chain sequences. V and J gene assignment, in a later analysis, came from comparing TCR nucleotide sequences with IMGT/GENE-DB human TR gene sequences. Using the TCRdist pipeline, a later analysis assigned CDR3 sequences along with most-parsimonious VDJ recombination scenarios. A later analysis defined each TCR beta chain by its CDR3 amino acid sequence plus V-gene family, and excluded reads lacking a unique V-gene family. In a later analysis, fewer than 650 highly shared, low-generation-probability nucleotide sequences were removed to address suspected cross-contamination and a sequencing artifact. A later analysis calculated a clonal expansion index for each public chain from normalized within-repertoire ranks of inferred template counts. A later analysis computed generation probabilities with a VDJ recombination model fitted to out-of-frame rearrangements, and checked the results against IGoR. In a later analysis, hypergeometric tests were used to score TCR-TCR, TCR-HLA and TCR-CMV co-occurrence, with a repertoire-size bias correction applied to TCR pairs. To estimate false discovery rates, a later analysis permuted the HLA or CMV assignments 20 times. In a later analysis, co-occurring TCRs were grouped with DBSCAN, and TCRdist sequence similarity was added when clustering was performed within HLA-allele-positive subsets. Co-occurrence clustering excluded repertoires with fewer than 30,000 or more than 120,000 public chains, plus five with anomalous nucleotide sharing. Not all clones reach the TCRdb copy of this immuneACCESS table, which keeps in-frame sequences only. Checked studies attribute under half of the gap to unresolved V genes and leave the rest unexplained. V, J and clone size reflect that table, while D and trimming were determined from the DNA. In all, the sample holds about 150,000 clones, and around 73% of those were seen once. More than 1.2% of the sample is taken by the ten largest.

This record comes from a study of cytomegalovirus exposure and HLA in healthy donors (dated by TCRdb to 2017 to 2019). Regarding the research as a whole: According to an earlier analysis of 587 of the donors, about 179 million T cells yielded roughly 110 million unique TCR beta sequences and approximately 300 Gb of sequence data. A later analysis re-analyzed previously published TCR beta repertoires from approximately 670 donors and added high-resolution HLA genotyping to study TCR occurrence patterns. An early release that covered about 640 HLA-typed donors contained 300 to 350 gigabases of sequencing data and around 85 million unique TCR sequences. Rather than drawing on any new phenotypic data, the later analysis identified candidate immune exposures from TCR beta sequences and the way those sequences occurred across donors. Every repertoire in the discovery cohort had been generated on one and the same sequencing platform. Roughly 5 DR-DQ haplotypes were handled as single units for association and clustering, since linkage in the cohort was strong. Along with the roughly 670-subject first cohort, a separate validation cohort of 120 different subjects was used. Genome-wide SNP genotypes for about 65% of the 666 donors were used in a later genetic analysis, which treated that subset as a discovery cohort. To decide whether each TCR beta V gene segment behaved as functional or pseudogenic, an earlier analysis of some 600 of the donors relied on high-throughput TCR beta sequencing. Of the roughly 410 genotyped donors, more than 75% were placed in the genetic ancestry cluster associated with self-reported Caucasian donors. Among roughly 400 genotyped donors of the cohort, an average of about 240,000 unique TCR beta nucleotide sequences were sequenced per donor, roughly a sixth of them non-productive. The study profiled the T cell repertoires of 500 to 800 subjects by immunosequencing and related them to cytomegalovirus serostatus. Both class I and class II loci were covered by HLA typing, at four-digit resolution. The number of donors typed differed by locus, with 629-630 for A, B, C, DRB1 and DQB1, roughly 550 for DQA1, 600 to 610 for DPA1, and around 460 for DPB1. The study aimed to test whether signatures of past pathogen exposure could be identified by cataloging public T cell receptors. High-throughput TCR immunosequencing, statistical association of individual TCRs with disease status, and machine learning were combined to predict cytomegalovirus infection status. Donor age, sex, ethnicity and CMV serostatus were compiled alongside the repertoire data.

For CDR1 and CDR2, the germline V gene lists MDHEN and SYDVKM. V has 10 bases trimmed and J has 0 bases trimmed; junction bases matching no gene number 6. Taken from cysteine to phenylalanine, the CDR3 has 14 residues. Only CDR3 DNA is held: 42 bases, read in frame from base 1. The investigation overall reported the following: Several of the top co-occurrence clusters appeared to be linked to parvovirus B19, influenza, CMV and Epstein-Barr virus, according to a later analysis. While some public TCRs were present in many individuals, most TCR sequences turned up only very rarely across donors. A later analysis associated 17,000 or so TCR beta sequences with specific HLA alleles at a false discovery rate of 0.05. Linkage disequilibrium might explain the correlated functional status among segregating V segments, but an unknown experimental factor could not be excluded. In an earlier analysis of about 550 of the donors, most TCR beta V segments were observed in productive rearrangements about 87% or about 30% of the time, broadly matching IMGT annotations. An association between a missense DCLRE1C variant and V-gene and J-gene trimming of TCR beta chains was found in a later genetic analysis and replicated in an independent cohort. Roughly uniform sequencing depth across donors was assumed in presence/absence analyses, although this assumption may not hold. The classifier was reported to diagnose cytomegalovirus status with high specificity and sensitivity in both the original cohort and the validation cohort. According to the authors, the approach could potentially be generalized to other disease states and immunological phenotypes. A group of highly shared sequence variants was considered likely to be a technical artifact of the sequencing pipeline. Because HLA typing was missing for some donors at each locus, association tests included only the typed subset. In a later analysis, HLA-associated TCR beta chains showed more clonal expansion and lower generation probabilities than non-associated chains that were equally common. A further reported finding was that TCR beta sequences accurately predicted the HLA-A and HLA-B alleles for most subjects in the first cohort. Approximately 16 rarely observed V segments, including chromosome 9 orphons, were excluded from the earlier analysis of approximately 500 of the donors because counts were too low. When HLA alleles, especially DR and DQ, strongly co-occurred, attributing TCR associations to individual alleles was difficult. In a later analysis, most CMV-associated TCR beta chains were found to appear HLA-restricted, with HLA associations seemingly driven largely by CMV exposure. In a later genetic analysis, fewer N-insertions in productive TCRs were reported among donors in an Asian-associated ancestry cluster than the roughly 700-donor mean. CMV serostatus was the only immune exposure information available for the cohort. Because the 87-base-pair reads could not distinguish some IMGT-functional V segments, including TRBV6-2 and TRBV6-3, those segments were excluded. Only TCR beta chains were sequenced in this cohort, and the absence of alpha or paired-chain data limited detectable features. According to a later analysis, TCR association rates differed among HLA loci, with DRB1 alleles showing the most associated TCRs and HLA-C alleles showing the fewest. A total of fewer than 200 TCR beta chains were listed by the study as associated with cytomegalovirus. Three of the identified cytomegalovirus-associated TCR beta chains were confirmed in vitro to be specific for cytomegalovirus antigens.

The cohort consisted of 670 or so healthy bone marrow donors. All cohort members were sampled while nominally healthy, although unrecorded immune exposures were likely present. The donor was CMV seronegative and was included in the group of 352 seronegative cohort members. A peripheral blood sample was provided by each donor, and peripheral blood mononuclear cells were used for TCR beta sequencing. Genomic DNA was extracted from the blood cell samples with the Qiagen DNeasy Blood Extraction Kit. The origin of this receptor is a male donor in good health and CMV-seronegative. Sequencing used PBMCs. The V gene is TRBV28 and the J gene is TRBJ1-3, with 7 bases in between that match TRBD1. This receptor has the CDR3 CATNQGVSGNTIYF. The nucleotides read TGTGCCACAAACCAGGGGGTCTCTGGAAACACCATATATTTT.